This passage covers 6 T cell receptor beta chains from one sample sequenced in a study of T cells after yellow fever vaccination. Using its own MiXCR run on the 5' RACE reads, TCRdb lists one record per CDR3 protein. The top ten clones hold roughly 0.77% of a sample with over 110,000 distinct CDR3 sequences, about 7.7% of them seen once. The specimen was CD4+ T cells sorted from PBMCs, collected 5 days after the yellow fever booster vaccination. Receptors originate from a man younger than 45 who received the YFV17D yellow fever vaccine.

A remark on this clonotype: This may come from a read error, since a much larger clone is one base off. The chain carries TRBV6-1 and TRBJ2-2, with TRBD1 matching 8 bases. CDR1 MNHNS and CDR2 SASEGT come from the germline V gene. This CDR3 has 15 residues. V dropped 6 bases and J dropped 4; count of bases not matched to a gene: 7. CDR3 bases: TGTGCCAGCAGCCCTCGGACAGGGCGCACCGGGGAGCTGTTTTTT. Translated, it gives CASSPRTGRTGELFF.

This clonotype has ten or more counts. The chain combines TRBV7-2 with TRBJ2-3; TRBD2 agrees at 11 bases. The V gene's germline CDR1 is SGHTA and CDR2 FQGNSA. The CDR3 consists of 16 residues. The trim removed 5 bases at V and 2 bases at J, leaving 6 bases unmatched. CDR3 in amino acids: CASSPRLAGLTDTQYF. In DNA, the CDR3 is TGTGCCAGCAGCCCCCGACTAGCGGGGCTCACAGATACGCAGTATTTT.

The table lists this clonotype with many counts. The genes are TRBV20-1 and TRBJ2-7, with TRBD2 as a possible D gene (5 bases). Germline CDR1 is DFQATT and CDR2 is SNEGSKA (reference sequence). The CDR3 length is 12 residues. V was clipped by 5 bases and J by 4 bases, with 12 bases between them. Written as DNA, the CDR3 is TGCAGTGCTCGAGGGTCTGTATACGAGCAGTACTTC. Residues: CSARGSVYEQYF.

This clonotype was observed at least ten times. This chain uses TRBV20-1 with TRBJ2-1; no reliable D call. V lost 1 base, J lost 6 bases, and 19 bases lay in between. The length of the CDR3 is 16 residues. CDR1 is DFQATT, CDR2 SNEGSKA, per germline (reference sequence). The CDR3 DNA follows: TGCAGTGCTAGAGTCTCAGGCGGCTGGGCCTTCAATGAGCAGTTCTTC. Amino acid sequence: CSARVSGGWAFNEQFF.

This clonotype was observed at least ten times. This sequence joins TRBV7-6 and TRBJ2-5, with 7 bases lining up with TRBD1. J lost 5 bases, V lost 3 bases, and 6 bases had no gene match. The length of the CDR3 is 14 residues. Germline assignment: CDR1 SGHVS and CDR2 FNYEAQ. CDR3 bases: TGTGCCAGCAGCTTGACGGGACAGAGGGAGACCCAGTACTTC. It yields the protein CASSLTGQRETQYF.

This clonotype was found a few times. At one boundary the junction diverges from the germline segment, which might be a read error. V gene TRBV3-1 combines with J gene TRBJ2-7, with 14 positions matching TRBD2. Germline-derived CDR1 and CDR2 are LGHDT and YNNKEL (reference sequence). The CDR3 runs 19 residues. Here the CDR3 reads CACSQEGLGLAGVTNEQYF. The CDR3, as DNA: TGTGCCTGCAGCCAAGAGGGGTTGGGACTAGCGGGAGTTACGAACGAGCAGTACTTC.